This TCR beta chain appears in the sequencing data of a study of siplizumab effects on memory and regulatory T cells. Notes on the study in general: Alloreactive clones mapping to unstimulated subsets formed only a minor fraction. Alloreactive sequences that could be traced to unstimulated CD4+ memory cells showed a significant reduction under siplizumab. Naive T cells seemed more diverse than memory cells and seemed major alloresponse contributors. The study found that mappable alloreactive CD4+ clones averaged nearly 70% Treg-derived with siplizumab and 25% to 30% in controls.

A remark on this clone: Its matching antigen is unknown.

The repertoire was sequenced with immunoSEQ multiplex PCR; TCRdb's copy has only in-frame clones and lacks some. The table shows 120,000 or so clones, with roughly 92% occurring only once. Sequenced sample: CD4+ T cells sorted from blood. This TCR was sampled from a human donor in good health.

CDR3 in amino acids: CASRAGQLNEKLFF. The CDR3 DNA sequence: TGTGCCAGTAGGGCGGGACAGCTTAATGAAAAACTGTTTTTT. The genes are TRBV19 and TRBJ1-4, with 7 bases identical to TRBD1. CDR3 size: 14 residues. V shed 6 bases and J 4 bases; nucleotides not matched to a gene: 5. Germline V CDR1 and CDR2: LNHDA, SQIVND (reference sequence).